The rows below give T cell receptor beta chains drawn from one sample of a study of shared clonotypes between healthy human individuals. The data were produced by immunoSEQ multiplex PCR, yet TCRdb's version contains in-frame clones alone and is incomplete. The table includes some 100,000 clones, around 68% detected once. The specimen was memory CD8+ T cells sorted from blood. These receptors were taken from a woman aged 30 to 39 in good health. The CDR3 runs from the conserved cysteine through the conserved F or W. The D gene is left open where the match is weak. Size is omitted from some rows. Given values are once, few, many or a class for expanded clones.

j_gene,d_gene,abundance,v_gene,CDR3nt,CDR3aa
TRBJ1-1,TRBD1,.,TRBV6-5,TGTGCCAGCAGCAGACAGGGCCTATGGGGTGAAGCTTTCTTT,CASSRQGLWGEAFF
TRBJ2-1,TRBD2,.,TRBV28,TGTGCCAGCAGTGTCTCTCGGACTAGCGGCTACAATGAGCAGTTCTTC,CASSVSRTSGYNEQFF
TRBJ2-1,.,.,TRBV19,TGTGCCAGTAGTCTATCCAGGGCCTACAATGAGCAGTTCTTC,CASSLSRAYNEQFF
TRBJ2-7,TRBD2,.,TRBV4-2,TGTGCCAGCAGCTCTCAAGCGGGAACTCCCTACGAGCAGTACTTC,CASSSQAGTPYEQYF
TRBJ2-1,TRBD2,.,TRBV7-7,TGTGCCAGCAGCTTAGCGCTAGCGGGAGGGGACAATGAGCAGTTCTTC,CASSLALAGGDNEQFF
TRBJ2-6,TRBD1,.,TRBV29-1,TGCAGCGTGACAGGGGACGGGGCCAACGTCCTGACTTTC,CSVTGDGANVLTF
TRBJ2-2,.,.,TRBV9,TGTGCCAGCAGCGTAAGGGGGGCGGCGAACACCGGGGAGCTGTTTTTT,CASSVRGAANTGELFF
TRBJ1-1,.,.,TRBV5-6,TGTGCCAGCAGCGGGATTTACACTGAAGCTTTCTTT,CASSGIYTEAFF
TRBJ1-5,.,many,TRBV15,TGTGCCACCAACCAGGGTTACGGGCCCCAGCATTTT,CATNQGYGPQHF
TRBJ2-3,TRBD2,.,TRBV11-2,TGTGCCAGCAGCTCCTGGTTAGCGGGAGCCGTTGATACGCAGTATTTT,CASSSWLAGAVDTQYF
TRBJ2-4,TRBD1,once,TRBV5-4,TGTGCCAGCAGCTTGTACAGGGGGCAGAACATTCAGTACTTC,CASSLYRGQNIQYF
TRBJ1-5,.,.,TRBV21-1,TGTGCCAGCAGCAGTGGGGACAGCCAAAAAGATAATCAGCCCCAGCATTTT,CASSSGDSQKDNQPQHF
TRBJ1-3,TRBD1,.,TRBV10-3,TGTGCCATACAGGACAGGCCTTCTGGAAACACCATATATTTT,CAIQDRPSGNTIYF
TRBJ2-7,.,few,TRBV27,TGTGCCAGCAGTTTTCAGGTGGCCTACGAGCAGTACTTC,CASSFQVAYEQYF
TRBJ1-1,.,once,TRBV7-9,TGTGCCAGCAGGGGGCGGGTCTTGGGCGCTTTCTTT,CASRGRVLGAFF
TRBJ2-2,.,.,TRBV4-1,TGCGCCAGCAGCCATCTTGGCGGGGTCGGGGAGCTGTTTTTT,CASSHLGGVGELFF
TRBJ2-4,.,.,TRBV6-1,TGTGCCAGCCGAACAGGGCTAAGCGACATTCAGTACTTC,CASRTGLSDIQYF
TRBJ2-5,TRBD2,once,TRBV30,TGTGCCTGGAGCGCCGGGGGGAGTCAAGAGACCCAGTACTTC,CAWSAGGSQETQYF
TRBJ2-1,.,.,TRBV4-1,TGCGCCAGCAGCCAAGCGGACAGAAACAATGAGCAGTTCTTC,CASSQADRNNEQFF
TRBJ2-5,.,.,TRBV19,TGTGCCAGTAGTAGATTGGAGGGGGCGCGGGAGACCCAGTACTTC,CASSRLEGARETQYF
TRBJ1-2,TRBD1,.,TRBV6-6,TGTGCCAGCAGTACTGGACAGGGTAGAGCTAACTATGGCTACACCTTC,CASSTGQGRANYGYTF
TRBJ2-7,TRBD2,.,TRBV27,TGTGCCAGCAGTTTATATGGGACTAGCGCCTCCTACGAGCAGTACTTC,CASSLYGTSASYEQYF
TRBJ2-3,TRBD1,.,TRBV2,TGTGCCAGCAGTAAACAGGGGAACGCAGATACGCAGTATTTT,CASSKQGNADTQYF
TRBJ2-3,TRBD2,.,TRBV9,TGTGCCAGCAGCCTGGGAGGGGCTTCAGATACGCAGTATTTT,CASSLGGASDTQYF
TRBJ2-3,.,.,TRBV5-1,TGCGCCAGCAGCCCTCGCTATACGACGCGCACAGATACGCAGTATTTT,CASSPRYTTRTDTQYF
TRBJ1-2,.,.,TRBV2,TGTGCCAGCAGTGGTAACTATGGCTACACCTTC,CASSGNYGYTF
TRBJ1-2,.,.,TRBV28,TGTGCCACTAGACTTGACACCGGCTATGGCTACACCTTC,CATRLDTGYGYTF
TRBJ1-2,.,many,TRBV5-4,TGTGCCAGCAGCTTGGACAGGGACGCTGGCTACACCTTC,CASSLDRDAGYTF